This TCR beta chain is drawn from a study of cytomegalovirus exposure and HLA in healthy donors. Points on this clone: Its matching antigen is unknown.

The primer mix had 60 Vbeta and 13 Jbeta primers. Sequencing used immunoSEQ multiplex PCR; TCRdb keeps in-frame clones, though not all of them. The repertoire includes fewer than 130,000 clones, about three quarters of them detected once, and around 3% sits in the top ten. Findings and caveats of the study: Researchers reportedly found TCR beta sequences accurately predicted most subjects' HLA-A and HLA-B alleles.

V gave up 2 bases and J gave up 3 bases, with 9 bases separating them. CDR1 is MNHEY, CDR2 SMNVEV, per germline (reference sequence). This CDR3 is 14 amino acids long. The sequencing sample was made of PBMCs. V gene TRBV27 combines with J gene TRBJ2-3; TRBD2 is a possible D gene (5 bases). The clonotype comes from a woman between 55 and 75 years old in good health and CMV-seropositive. The CDR3 region is CASSLGGLTDTQYF. The CDR3 DNA reads TGTGCCAGCAGTTTAGGAGGACTGACAGATACGCAGTATTTT.